The 8 T cell receptor beta chains reported below all come from one sample, sequenced in a study of T cell clonotyping in hematopoietic cell transplantation. TCRdb's copy holds only in-frame clones and misses some; the assay was immunoSEQ multiplex PCR. The sample records around 25,000 clones, 65% to 90% being singletons. The time point was: recipient sample about 28 days before transplant, after cytoreduction. This sample comprised peripheral blood mononuclear cells, obtained before stem cell transplant. These receptors came from a woman between 55 and 75 years old with acute myeloid leukemia. Some clones in this sample may be carry-over from other donors' samples.

This clone was counted between two and nine times. This chain connects TRBV2 to TRBJ1-2; D is perhaps TRBD1 (6 bases). CDR1 SNHLY and CDR2 FYNNEI come from the germline V gene. Trimming shortened V by 7 bases and J by 0 bases, and 18 bases separated the two germline ends. The CDR3 length is 16 residues. CDR3 amino acids: CASIEGWGGANYGYTF. In nucleotides, the CDR3 is TGTGCCAGCATCGAAGGGTGGGGGGGCGCTAACTATGGCTACACCTTC.

V usage is TRBV6-6 and J usage is TRBJ1-3; D remains unclear. The CDR3 covers 13 residues. The ends were cut back, 6 bases at V and 1 base at J, with 7 bases in the middle. Germline V gives CDR1 MNHNY, CDR2 SVGAGI (reference sequence). For the CDR3, the DNA is TGTGCCAGCAGGAACAAGTCTGGAAACACCATATATTTT. Translation: CASRNKSGNTIYF.

By its share, this clone is medium-sized (0.01 to 0.1%). This rearrangement joins TRBV4-1 to TRBJ1-3, with D tentatively TRBD1 (5 bases). Germline V lookup: CDR1 MGHRA, CDR2 YSYEKL. The CDR3 spans 15 residues. Trimming took 4 bases from V and 0 from J, leaving 10 bases between them. CDR3 coding DNA: TGCGCCAGCAGCCCGACAGCTCACTCTGGAAACACCATATATTTT. Translating gives CASSPTAHSGNTIYF.

This clone showed up just a few times. V and J are TRBV19 and TRBJ2-2; D gene unclear. In germline, CDR1 is LNHDA, CDR2 SQIVND (reference sequence). The ends were cut back, 6 bases at V and 2 bases at J, with 13 bases in the middle. The CDR3 runs 15 residues. The CDR3: CASSPGRPNTGELFF. DNA of the CDR3: TGTGCCAGTAGCCCCGGACGGCCTAACACCGGGGAGCTGTTTTTT.

The chain couples TRBV7-9 to TRBJ2-1; 9 bases are shared with TRBD2. The germline CDR1 and CDR2 sequences are SEHNR and FQNEAQ (reference sequence). The V gene end was trimmed by 7 bases and the J gene end by 0 bases; junction bases not matched to a gene: 7. This CDR3 region has 16 residues. The CDR3 protein is CASTLSSGSSYNEQFF. The CDR3, as DNA: TGTGCCAGCACCCTGAGTAGCGGGAGCTCCTACAATGAGCAGTTCTTC. Looking up the rest from reference TRBV7-9 and TRBJ2-1 gives the full variable domain: DTGVSQNPRHKITKRGQNVTFRCDPISEHNRLYWYRQTLGQGPEFLTYFQNEAQLEKSRLLSDRFSAERPKGSFSTLEIQRTEQGDSAMYLCASTLSSGSSYNEQFFGPGTRLTVL.

J is TRBJ1-5 and V is TRBV2, with 7 bases aligning to TRBD1. Trimming took 6 bases from V and 1 from J; bases not matched to a gene: 6. There are 15 residues in the CDR3. Germline-derived CDR1 and CDR2 are SNHLY and FYNNEI. As DNA, the CDR3 is TGTGCCAGCAGGGGAATACAGGGGAGCAATCAGCCCCAGCATTTT. It is translated as CASRGIQGSNQPQHF.

The CDR3 nucleotides read TGTGCCAGCAGTGCCGGCGAAGCTAACTATGGCTACACCTTC. Its protein product is CASSAGEANYGYTF. The rearrangement uses TRBV27 and TRBJ1-2; the D is unclear. Germline V CDR1 and CDR2: MNHEY, SMNVEV (reference sequence). The CDR3 has 14 residues. The germline V and J ends were trimmed by 5 bases and 0 bases, with 10 bases remaining between them.

This chain joins TRBV19 and TRBJ2-2; no clear D gene. This CDR3 is 11 amino acids long. V lost 6 bases, J lost 6 bases, and 5 bases lay in between. Germline-derived CDR1 and CDR2 are LNHDA and SQIVND (reference sequence). CDR3: CASRKPGELFF. CDR3 in DNA: TGTGCCAGTAGAAAGCCCGGGGAGCTGTTTTTT.